The 17 T cell receptor beta chains presented below share a single source sample, sequenced in a study of blood T cell repertoires in COVID-19. Some clones are missing from TCRdb's copy, which holds only in-frame ones; the method was immunoSEQ multiplex PCR. This sample has hundreds of thousands of clones, with 88% found just once. Material: PBMCs or T cells enriched from blood (not recorded which). The source of these receptors is a middle-aged woman with acute COVID-19.

The chain carries TRBV6-1 and TRBJ2-2, with TRBD1 matching over 9 bases. V lost 2 bases to trimming and J lost 7 bases; unmatched junction nucleotides: 5. There are 15 residues in the CDR3. Germline V lookup: CDR1 MNHNS, CDR2 SASEGT. The CDR3 loop is CASSETQGAIGELFF. CDR3 coding DNA: TGTGCCAGCAGTGAAACACAGGGGGCGATCGGGGAGCTGTTTTTT.

The chain combines TRBV5-1 with TRBJ1-3; 9 bases fit TRBD1. V gave up 4 bases and J gave up 3 bases; unmatched junction bases: 8. CDR1 and CDR2 from the germline V gene are SGHRS and YFSETQ. CDR3 length equals 16 residues. DNA of the CDR3: TGCGCCAGCAGCGCAATGACAGGGGGAGATGGAAACACCATATATTTT. It translates to CASSAMTGGDGNTIYF.

This rearrangement joins TRBV27 to TRBJ2-5; maybe TRBD1 (7 bases). The germline V and J ends were trimmed by 6 bases and 4 bases, with 15 bases remaining between them. CDR3 length equals 14 residues. Germline CDR1 and CDR2: MNHEY and SMNVEV (reference sequence). The CDR3 here is CASRPRGAIETQYF. The CDR3 DNA is TGTGCCAGCAGACCCAGGGGGGCGATAGAGACCCAGTACTTC.

The count of this clone is one. The CDR3 region has the DNA TGTGCCAGCAGCACAGACAGGGTGGGCCAGCCCCAGCATTTT. This encodes CASSTDRVGQPQHF. This rearrangement joins TRBV7-8 to TRBJ1-5; 7 positions agree with TRBD1. This CDR3 spans 14 amino acids. Germline V gene data show CDR1 as SGHVS and CDR2 as FQNEAQ. V lost 5 bases and J lost 7; bases outside the gene matches: 8.

V is TRBV18 and J is TRBJ2-7; 8 bases line up with TRBD1. V trimming: 2 bases; J trimming: 4 bases; junction bases outside the gene matches: 10. CDR3 length: 16 amino acids. Germline values: CDR1 KGHSH, CDR2 LQKENI. The CDR3: CASSPAWAGGLYEQYF. In DNA, the CDR3 is TGTGCCAGCTCACCAGCTTGGGCAGGGGGCCTTTACGAGCAGTACTTC.

The chain carries TRBV7-2 and TRBJ1-5; a weak D match, TRBD1 (5 bases). The CDR3 runs 14 residues. Germline values: CDR1 SGHTA, CDR2 FQGNSA. V was cut by 1 base and J by 5 bases, with 9 bases left in between. CDR3 coding DNA: TGTGCCAGCAGCTTAGTGGGAGGGGATCAGCCCCAGCATTTT. Translating it yields CASSLVGGDQPQHF.

This chain links TRBV3-1 (or the pseudogene TRBV3-2) with TRBJ2-1; perhaps TRBD2 as D (5 bases). Trimming shortened V by 1 base and J by 8 bases, and 18 bases separated the two germline ends. This CDR3 spans 16 amino acids. Germline values: CDR1 LGHDT, CDR2 YNNKEL (reference sequence). CDR3 in DNA: TGTGCCAGCAGCCAAGCGACACGGACGACGAGGGATGAGCAGTTCTTC. Protein product: CASSQATRTTRDEQFF.

The chain is built from TRBV9 and TRBJ1-5; possible D gene TRBD1, 6 bases. V dropped 0 bases and J dropped 2 bases, with 15 bases sitting between them. The CDR3 consists of 17 residues. Germline V gene data show CDR1 as SGDLS and CDR2 as YYNGEE. CDR3: CASSVGPGDLGNQPQHF. The CDR3 coding sequence is TGTGCCAGCAGCGTAGGTCCAGGGGATTTAGGCAATCAGCCCCAGCATTTT.

This chain connects TRBV9 to TRBJ1-1; perhaps TRBD1 as D (5 bases). The CDR3 sequence is 16 residues long. V was pared by 3 bases and J by 0 bases, with 15 bases between. Germline V gene data show CDR1 as SGDLS and CDR2 as YYNGEE. CDR3 in DNA: TGTGCCAGCAGCGATTCCCTCGGGGGGGTGAACACTGAAGCTTTCTTT. Encoded protein: CASSDSLGGVNTEAFF.

The chain uses TRBV27 and TRBJ1-2, with D tentatively TRBD1 (5 bases). Germline CDR1 reads MNHEY; CDR2 reads SMNVEV (reference sequence). Trimming stripped 5 bases from V and 4 bases from J, with 17 bases between. The CDR3 sequence is 15 residues long. As DNA, the CDR3 is TGTGCCAGCAGTCCGTGGCCGGGGGGAGGCTATGGCTACACCTTC. Translation: CASSPWPGGGYGYTF.

The chain uses TRBV28 and TRBJ2-5; D possibly corresponds to TRBD1 (5 bases). V was trimmed by 3 bases and J by 2 bases, leaving 7 bases between them. This CDR3 comprises 13 residues. Germline V lookup: CDR1 MDHEN, CDR2 SYDVKM. Written as DNA, the CDR3 is TGTGCCAGCAGTTTTCAGGGACAAGAGACCCAGTACTTC. It encodes CASSFQGQETQYF.

Note on this clone: At the DNA level, this CDR3 is encoded by other sequences in the same sample as well. V and J are TRBV4-2 and TRBJ2-2; tentative D call: TRBD2 (7 bases). The germline gives CDR1 LGHNA, CDR2 YNFKEQ. The V gene lost 4 bases and the J gene lost 3 bases, with 18 bases spanning the gap. There are 17 residues in the CDR3. CDR3 amino acids: CASSRGSGGAYTGELFF. CDR3 nucleotides: TGTGCCAGCAGCCGTGGTAGTGGGGGGGCGTACACCGGGGAGCTGTTTTTT.

CDR3 DNA: TGTGCCAGCAGCGCAACCGGGACAGGGATGGCGGGCTACACCTTC. The encoded protein is CASSATGTGMAGYTF. The chain is built from TRBV7-2 and TRBJ1-2, with 9 bases fitting TRBD1. Trimming took 5 bases from V and 8 from J; bases not matched to a gene: 12. Germline-derived CDR1 and CDR2 are SGHTA and FQGNSA. CDR3 length equals 15 residues.

The chain recombines TRBV4-1 with TRBJ1-1, with D perhaps TRBD1 (5 bases). The CDR3 totals 15 residues. Between the trimmed V and J ends, which lost 0 bases and 11 bases, there was a span of 19 bases. The germline CDR1 and CDR2 sequences are MGHRA and YSYEKL. CDR3 sequence reads: CASSQEVRQGIIAFF. Here the CDR3 DNA reads TGCGCCAGCAGCCAAGAAGTTCGTCAGGGTATCATCGCTTTCTTT.

This rearrangement joins TRBV3-1 (or the pseudogene TRBV3-2) to TRBJ1-1; 7 bases are shared with TRBD1. V was clipped by 4 bases and J by 7 bases; unmatched bases: 12. The CDR3 totals 15 residues. Germline V lookup: CDR1 LGHDT, CDR2 YNNKEL (reference sequence). The CDR3 coding sequence is TGTGCCAGCAGCCGCGAACAGGGGCCCCACTTTGAAGCTTTCTTT. This translates into CASSREQGPHFEAFF.

This chain joins TRBV12-3 or TRBV12-4 and TRBJ1-2; D might be TRBD1 (5 bases). The CDR3 has 13 residues. V was pared by 1 base and J by 8 bases, with 11 bases between. Here the CDR3 reads CASSLGRAAGYTF. The CDR3 DNA reads as TGTGCCAGCAGTTTAGGCAGGGCGGCGGGCTACACCTTC.

The CDR3 nucleotides are TGTGCCAGCAGCGGAGGAGGGGGCCCCGGGGAGCTGTTTTTT. Protein sequence: CASSGGGGPGELFF. The rearrangement uses TRBV9 and TRBJ2-2, with D possibly TRBD1 on 7 matching bases. The length of the CDR3 is 14 residues. Germline assignment: CDR1 SGDLS and CDR2 YYNGEE. Trimming took off 3 bases at V and 6 bases at J, with 12 bases between the two ends. Full variable domain (rest looked up from reference TRBV9 and TRBJ2-2): DSGVTQTPKHLITATGQRVTLRCSPRSGDLSVYWYQQSLDQGLQFLIQYYNGEERAKGNILERFSAQQFPDLHSELNLSSLELGDSALYFCASSGGGGPGELFFGEGSRLTVL.